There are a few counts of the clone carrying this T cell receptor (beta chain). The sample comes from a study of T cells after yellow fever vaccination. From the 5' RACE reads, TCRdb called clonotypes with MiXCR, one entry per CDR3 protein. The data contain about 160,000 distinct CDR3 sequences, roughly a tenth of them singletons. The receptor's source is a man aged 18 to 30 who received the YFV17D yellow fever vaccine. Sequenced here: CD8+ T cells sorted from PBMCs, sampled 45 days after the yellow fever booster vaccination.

The CDR3 is CASLNKLTGSTEAFF. The CDR3 region has the DNA TGTGCCAGCCTTAACAAGCTTACAGGGTCCACTGAAGCTTTCTTT. This chain links TRBV27 with TRBJ1-1, with D maybe TRBD1 (6 bases). The CDR3 covers 15 residues. V was cut by 8 bases and J by 4 bases, with 20 bases left in between. CDR1 is MNHEY, CDR2 SMNVEV, per germline (reference sequence).